Shown below are 18 T cell receptor beta chains from a single sample sequenced in a study of lung T cells in sarcoidosis with Löfgren's syndrome (TCRdb year 2017). Data came from an Illumina MiSeq. Clones were called with MiXCR by TCRdb after fastp trimmed the public reads at Q25, and only in-frame beta chains were retained. One record per CDR3 amino acid sequence lists the most common genes and DNA. Counted in this sample were 58,000 or so distinct CDR3 sequences; over 20% of them appeared once. The ten most abundant clones make up 2% to 2.5% of the sample. Sequences were obtained from CD4+ T cells from PBMCs. The source of these receptors is a human donor with sarcoidosis (Löfgren's syndrome or another form), or a control subject (not recorded which).

As for this clonotype: This may be a read error, as it is one base from a much larger clone. V usage is TRBV20-1 and J usage is TRBJ1-2; 8 bases fit TRBD1. The CDR3 runs to 13 residues. The germline V gene has CDR1 DFQATT and CDR2 SNEGSKA (reference sequence). CDR3 protein: CSARRTGYYGCTF. The CDR3 nucleotides are TGCAGTGCTAGAAGGACAGGGTACTATGGCTGCACCTTC.

In the case of this clonotype: A read error is likely, as this CDR3 ends without the conserved phenylalanine or tryptophan. The CDR3 nucleotides read TGTGCCGGGGGTGGACAAAAACGTGGGGAGACCCAGTACCTC. This gives the protein CAGGGQKRGETQYL. This chain uses TRBV7-9 with TRBJ2-5; tentatively, D is TRBD1 or TRBD2 (5 bases each). The CDR3 covers 14 residues. Germline CDR1 reads SEHNR; CDR2 reads FQNEAQ (reference sequence). V was clipped by 11 bases and J by 5 bases, with 21 bases between them.

There are a few counts of this clonotype. The V gene is TRBV30, the J gene TRBJ2-7, with D uncertain. The CDR3 has 11 residues. The germline V gene encodes CDR1 GTSNPN and CDR2 SVGIG (reference sequence). The ends were cut back, 2 bases at V and 5 bases at J, with 7 bases in the middle. CDR3 DNA sequence: TGTGCCTGGAGTCTGGTTGACGAGCAGTACTTC. Translated: CAWSLVDEQYF.

This clonotype was seen more than once but under ten times. V and J are TRBV12-3 or TRBV12-4 and TRBJ2-3; possible D gene TRBD2, 6 bases. This CDR3 has 15 residues. The V and J ends lost 3 bases and 3 bases respectively, with 13 bases between them. The CDR3, as DNA: TGTGCCAGCAGTTTGGCGGGGTTGGGAACAGATACGCAGTATTTT. Protein sequence: CASSLAGLGTDTQYF.

Remarks on this clonotype: A read error may be the cause here, since a much bigger clone is one base away. V and J are TRBV6-1 and TRBJ1-1; D not resolved. The CDR3 sequence is 18 residues long. Germline V gene lookup returns CDR1 MNHNS and CDR2 SASEGT. V was shortened by 2 bases and J by 2 bases, with 21 bases between the two germline ends. The CDR3 sequence is CASSERSITISLNTEAFF. In DNA, the CDR3 is TGTGCCAGCAGTGAACGTTCAATAACAATCTCCCTTAACACTGAAGCTTTCTTT.

This clonotype was seen a few times. J is TRBJ2-1 and V is TRBV12-3 or TRBV12-4, with 12 bases lining up with TRBD2. This CDR3 contains 21 residues. J was trimmed by 0 bases and V by 5 bases; bases with no gene match: 17. The CDR3 protein is CASSPRKLGTSGLSSYNEQFF. CDR3 coding DNA: TGTGCCAGCAGTCCGCGAAAACTCGGGACTAGCGGGTTAAGCTCCTACAATGAGCAGTTCTTC.

As for this clonotype: One end of the junction fails to match germline, which may point to a read error. The chain carries TRBV3-1 and TRBJ2-7; the D gene is possibly TRBD2 (6 bases). The CDR3 has 11 residues. CDR1 and CDR2 (germline): LGHDT, YNNKEL (reference sequence). This CDR3 reads CASSQVAEQDF. CDR3 bases: TGTGCCAGCAGCCAAGTAGCGGAGCAGGACTTC.

This clonotype has just a few counts. The chain employs TRBV20-1 and TRBJ1-1, with 8 bases matching TRBD1. The V segment lost 6 bases and the J segment 6 bases; nucleotides outside the gene matches: 9. CDR3 length: 13 residues. CDR1 and CDR2 (germline): DFQATT, SNEGSKA (reference sequence). CDR3 nucleotide sequence: TGCAGTGCGAGACAGGGGACGCTTGCTGAAGCTTTCTTT. Translating it yields CSARQGTLAEAFF.

This clonotype was detected many times. The rearrangement links TRBV7-2 to TRBJ2-1; TRBD1 or TRBD2 may be the D gene (5 bases each). The V end lost 5 bases, the J end lost 4 bases, and 18 bases lay between the germline ends. CDR1 is SGHTA and CDR2 is FQGNSA in the germline V gene. This CDR3 contains 16 residues. Written as DNA, the CDR3 is TGTGCCAGCAGCACTGGGCGGGCAGGGTGGTACAATGAGCAGTTCTTC. Translating gives CASSTGRAGWYNEQFF.

The chain links TRBV5-6 to TRBJ2-3; 9 nucleotides line up with TRBD2. The CDR3 has 15 amino acids. Germline loops: CDR1 SGHDT, CDR2 YYEEEE. V was pared by 4 bases and J by 6 bases, with 9 bases of the junction left unmatched. The CDR3 here is CASSLGLAGVDTQYF. CDR3 bases: TGTGCCAGCAGCCTGGGACTAGCTGGAGTGGATACGCAGTATTTT.

This clonotype occurred many times. The chain employs TRBV4-1 and TRBJ2-5; possibly TRBD1 for D (6 bases). The germline V and J ends were trimmed by 6 bases and 5 bases, with 22 bases remaining between them. The CDR3 is 16 amino acids. Germline V CDR1 and CDR2: MGHRA, YSYEKL. CDR3 bases: TGCGCCAGCAGGCCCGTCCGCGGACAGAAAAGCGAGACCCAGTACTTC. Translated: CASRPVRGQKSETQYF.

A note on this clonotype: A read error may be the cause here, since a much bigger clone is one base away. This chain links TRBV20-1 with TRBJ1-4; D is undetermined. The CDR3 sequence is 15 residues long. Germline lookup yields CDR1 DFQATT and CDR2 SNEGSKA (reference sequence). V dropped 4 bases and J dropped 3 bases, with 15 bases sitting between them. The CDR3 bases are TGCAGTGCTATGCCCTCCATCGGATCTAATGAAAAACTGTTTTTT. Protein product: CSAMPSIGSNEKLFF.

This clonotype was recorded at least ten times. This chain uses TRBV7-8 with TRBJ1-5; a possible D gene is TRBD1 (6 bases). The germline V and J ends were trimmed by 1 base and 3 bases, with 13 bases remaining between them. CDR1 is SGHVS, CDR2 FQNEAQ, per germline. There are 16 residues in the CDR3. The CDR3 coding sequence is TGTGCCAGCAGCTTAGGGCCTACAGGGAACAATCAGCCCCAGCATTTT. Translating gives CASSLGPTGNNQPQHF.

This clonotype was detected a few times. The V gene is TRBV12-5, the J gene TRBJ2-3; D not certain. Germline V gives CDR1 LGHNT, CDR2 FRNRAP. The CDR3 runs to 13 residues. Trimming took 1 base from V and 6 from J, leaving 8 bases between them. CDR3 loop: CASGLASPDTQYF. As DNA, the CDR3 is TGTGCTAGTGGTTTGGCCTCCCCGGATACGCAGTATTTT.

There are many counts of this clonotype. The chain uses TRBV6-1 and TRBJ2-3; TRBD2 matches at 12 bases. Germline V gene lookup returns CDR1 MNHNS and CDR2 SASEGT. J lost 3 bases, V lost 10 bases, and 8 bases had no gene match. The CDR3 is made up of 15 amino acids. In nucleotides, the CDR3 is TGTGCCACGAGATTTGGGACTAGCGGGACAGATACGCAGTATTTT. It encodes CATRFGTSGTDTQYF.

This clonotype was seen ten or more times. The V and J genes are TRBV28 and TRBJ2-3, with D unresolved. The CDR3 length is 16 residues. Deletions cut 3 bases from V and 6 bases from J, with 19 bases between. Per germline, CDR1 MDHEN and CDR2 SYDVKM. This chain's CDR3 is CASSFIGWSPEDTQYF. CDR3 nucleotides: TGTGCCAGCAGTTTTATTGGTTGGAGCCCAGAGGATACGCAGTATTTT.

This chain uses TRBV20-1 with TRBJ2-7; TRBD2 might be the D (6 bases). This CDR3 is 15 amino acids long. V was pared by 3 bases and J by 1 base, with 16 bases between. Germline lookup yields CDR1 DFQATT and CDR2 SNEGSKA (reference sequence). CDR3 sequence: CSARGGGWISYEQYV. DNA of the CDR3: TGCAGTGCTAGGGGGGGAGGTTGGATATCCTACGAGCAGTACGTC.

This clonotype was detected many times. The gene calls are TRBV20-1 and TRBJ1-3; D call uncertain. Per the germline V gene, CDR1 is DFQATT and CDR2 is SNEGSKA (reference sequence). V lost 0 bases and J 0 bases, leaving 6 bases between the germline ends. CDR3 length: 14 residues. The chain's CDR3 is CSARDAVSGNTIYF. CDR3 bases: TGCAGTGCTAGAGATGCAGTCTCTGGAAACACCATATATTTT.